The rows below give T cell receptor beta chains drawn from one sample of a study of regulatory T cells in long-lasting Graves disease. TCRdb used MiXCR to reprocess the multiplex PCR reads, holding one entry per CDR3 protein. The sample yields approximately 350,000 distinct CDR3 sequences, around 17% seen once. The sample was also linked to a second study, of T cells in Graves' hyperthyroidism and ophthalmopathy.

The sample consisted of peripheral blood mononuclear cells (PBMCs), taken at new diagnosis, from a patient treated with antithyroid drugs. The source of these receptors is a man in his forties or fifties with Graves disease. Both conserved end residues are trimmed from each CDR3. D genes are given only for firm matches.

j_gene,d_gene,v_gene,CDR3aa
TRBJ1-4,.,TRBV7-9,ASSSPPVHEKLF
TRBJ1-1,TRBD1,TRBV12-5,ASGLRGLSTEAF
TRBJ1-3,.,TRBV27,ASRKLGARSGNTIY
TRBJ1-2,.,TRBV6-1,ASSESGPFGYT
TRBJ2-7,TRBD1,TRBV6-1,ASSEATGQGLDEQY
TRBJ2-2,.,TRBV2,ASSESGFRTGELF
TRBJ2-3,TRBD1,TRBV4-3,ASSQRDRGRGTQY
TRBJ2-5,TRBD2,TRBV20-1,SASSDGGDQETQY
TRBJ2-3,.,TRBV11-3,ASSQTPTPDTQY
TRBJ2-3,TRBD1,TRBV24-1,ATSDPGQAPDTQY
TRBJ2-1,TRBD2,TRBV4-1,ASSLDFTSGGPPSYNEQF
TRBJ2-1,TRBD1,TRBV28,ASRWGQGGYNEQF
TRBJ2-1,TRBD2,TRBV6-1,ASRSGGTSGLDEQF
TRBJ2-3,TRBD1,TRBV4-2,ASSQERTGSYTQY
TRBJ2-5,.,TRBV5-6,ASSLRPGVQETQY
TRBJ2-7,.,TRBV9,ASSVSPNSYEQY
TRBJ2-1,.,TRBV2,ASTNQTSMYLCASRVESTNEQF
.,.,TRBV5-1,ASSLSSTAQETQY
TRBJ1-2,.,TRBV27,ASSLSAAYGYT
TRBJ1-1,.,TRBV7-9,ASSSPRNTEAF
TRBJ2-3,TRBD1,TRBV11-1,ASSPRDRGVLNTQY
TRBJ2-3,TRBD2,TRBV5-1,ASSLSLTSGGTDTQY
TRBJ2-7,.,TRBV30,AWSVVLSGEQY
TRBJ2-3,TRBD2,TRBV12-3/TRBV12-4,ASSPTSGASTDTQY
TRBJ2-1,TRBD2,TRBV7-9,ASSGAGDIYNEQF
TRBJ1-1,.,TRBV20-1,SESQGVAEAF
TRBJ2-5,.,TRBV7-2,ASSGAGPQETQY
TRBJ2-5,.,TRBV28,ASRSAQGPSQETQY
TRBJ2-1,.,TRBV28,ASSLQDSYNEQF
TRBJ1-1,.,TRBV30,AWGRAAEAF
TRBJ1-1,.,TRBV7-8,ASSGAELNTEAF
TRBJ2-7,.,TRBV2,ASSEISREQY
TRBJ1-5,.,TRBV18,ASSPQSQGNNQPQH
TRBJ2-1,TRBD1,TRBV7-3,ASSPQGAGRNNEQF
TRBJ2-5,TRBD1,TRBV12-3/TRBV12-4,ASSFRRDRGQETQY
TRBJ2-2,.,TRBV6-2/TRBV6-3,ASSYWGDGGVGELF
TRBJ2-5,.,TRBV25-1,ASSELRGEQETQY
TRBJ2-7,.,TRBV9,ASSIIRGPYEQY
TRBJ2-1,.,TRBV9,ASSVWTQPYGEQF
TRBJ1-1,TRBD1,TRBV28,ASRNRQGMIDTEAF
TRBJ1-1,.,TRBV18,ASSPGHDTEAF
TRBJ1-1,.,TRBV20-1,SARIARANTEAF
TRBJ2-5,.,TRBV7-9,ASSLTGFLETQY